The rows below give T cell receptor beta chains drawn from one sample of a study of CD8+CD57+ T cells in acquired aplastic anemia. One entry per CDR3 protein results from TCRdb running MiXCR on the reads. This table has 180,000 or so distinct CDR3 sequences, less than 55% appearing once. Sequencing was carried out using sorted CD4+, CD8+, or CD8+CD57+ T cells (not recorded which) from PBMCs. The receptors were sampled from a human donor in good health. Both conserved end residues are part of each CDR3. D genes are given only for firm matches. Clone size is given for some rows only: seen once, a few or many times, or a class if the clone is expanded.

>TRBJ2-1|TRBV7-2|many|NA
CASSLPPLSFNEQFF
TGTGCCAGCAGCCTCCCCCCCTTAAGTTTCAATGAGCAGTTCTTC
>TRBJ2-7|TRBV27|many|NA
CASSFRGSYEQYF
TGTGCCAGCAGCTTTAGGGGTTCCTACGAGCAGTACTTC
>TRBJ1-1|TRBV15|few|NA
CATSRGVTEEAFF
TGTGCCACCAGCAGAGGCGTGACAGAGGAAGCTTTCTTT
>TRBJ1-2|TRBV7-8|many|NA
CASSFNNKRTAYGYTF
TGTGCCAGCAGCTTCAACAATAAGAGGACAGCCTATGGCTACACCTTC
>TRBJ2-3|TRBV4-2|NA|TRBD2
CASSQELVIAGGVDTQYF
TGTGCCAGCAGCCAAGAGTTAGTCATAGCGGGAGGGGTAGATACGCAGTATTTT
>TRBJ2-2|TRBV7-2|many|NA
CASSLGGRGPGTGELFF
TGTGCCAGCAGCTTAGGGGGTCGCGGGCCGGGTACCGGGGAGCTGTTTTTT
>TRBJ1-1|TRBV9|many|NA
CASSADSINTEAFF
TGTGCCAGCAGCGCCGACAGCATAAACACTGAAGCTTTCTTT
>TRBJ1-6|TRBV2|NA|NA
CASSRGSYNSPLHF
TGTGCCAGCAGTAGGGGCAGTTATAATTCACCCCTCCACTTT
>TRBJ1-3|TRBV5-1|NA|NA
CASSLDSEGNTIYF
TGCGCCAGCAGCTTGGACAGTGAAGGAAACACCATATATTTT
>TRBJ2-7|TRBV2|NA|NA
CASSERVTSYEQYF
TGTGCCAGCAGTGAACGAGTCACCTCCTACGAGCAGTACTTC
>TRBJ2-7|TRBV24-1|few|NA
CATSRARDYEQYF
TGTGCCACCAGCCGGGCCAGGGACTACGAGCAGTACTTC